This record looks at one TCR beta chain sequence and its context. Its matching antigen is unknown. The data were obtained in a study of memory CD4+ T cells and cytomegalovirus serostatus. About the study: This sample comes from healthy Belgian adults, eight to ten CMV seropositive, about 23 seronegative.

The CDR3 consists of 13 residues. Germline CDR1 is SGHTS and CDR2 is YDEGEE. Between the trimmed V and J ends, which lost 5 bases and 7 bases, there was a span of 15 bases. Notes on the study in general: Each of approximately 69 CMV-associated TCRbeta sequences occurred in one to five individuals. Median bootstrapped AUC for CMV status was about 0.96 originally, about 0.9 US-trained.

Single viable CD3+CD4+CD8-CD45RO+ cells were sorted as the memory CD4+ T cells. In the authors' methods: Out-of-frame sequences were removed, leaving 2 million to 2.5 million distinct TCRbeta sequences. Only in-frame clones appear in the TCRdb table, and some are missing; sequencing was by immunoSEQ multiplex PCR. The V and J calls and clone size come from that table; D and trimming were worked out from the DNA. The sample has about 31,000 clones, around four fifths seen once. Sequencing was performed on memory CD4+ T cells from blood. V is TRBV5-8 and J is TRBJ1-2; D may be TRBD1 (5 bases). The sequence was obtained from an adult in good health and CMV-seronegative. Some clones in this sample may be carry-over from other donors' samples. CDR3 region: CASRGKGLAGYTF. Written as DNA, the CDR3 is TGTGCCAGCAGGGGCAAGGGGCTTGCTGGCTACACCTTC.